Below, 12 T cell receptor beta chains from the same sample are listed, as sequenced in a study of Graves' ophthalmopathy and Graves' hyperthyroidism. Beta-chain TCR CDR3 regions were amplified from RNA transcripts. Following a first-round RT-PCR that used HTBI primers, a second-round multiplex PCR was carried out. TCRdb reprocessed the multiplex PCR reads via MiXCR and lists one record per CDR3 protein. Among approximately 480,000 distinct CDR3 sequences, under 15% were seen once, and the ten largest hold approximately 9.8%. Sequencing input: blood. These receptors were obtained from a woman aged 25 to 39 with Graves' ophthalmopathy.

This clonotype was detected only once. A much larger clonotype is one base distant, so this may be a read error. The CDR3 loop reads CASSFDPLGEELFF. The DNA of the CDR3 is TGCGCCAGCAGCTTCGACCCTTTGGGCGAGGAGCTGTTTTTT. The rearrangement joins TRBV5-1 to TRBJ2-2; D gene unclear. The CDR3 contains 14 residues. Looked up from germline, CDR1 is SGHRS and CDR2 is YFSETQ. V was cut by 2 bases and J by 10 bases, with 15 bases left in between. Filled out from reference TRBV5-1 and TRBJ2-2, the complete variable domain reads KAGVTQTPRYLIKTRGQQVTLSCSPISGHRSVSWYQQTPGQGLQFLFEYFSETQRNKGNFPGRFSGRQFSNSRSEMNVSTLELGDSALYLCASSFDPLGEELFFGEGSRLTVL.

The chain joins TRBV13 to TRBJ2-7, with TRBD1 as a possible D gene (6 bases). With 5 bases removed from V and 1 base from J, the gap between germline ends came to 18 bases. Per the germline V gene, CDR1 is PRHDT and CDR2 is FYEKMQ (reference sequence). This CDR3 has 16 residues. CDR3 nucleotide sequence: TGTGCCAGCAGCGGGCCGCCAGGGGAACTTTCCTACGAGCAGTACTTC. Translated: CASSGPPGELSYEQYF.

This clonotype appeared many times. The chain combines TRBV6-1 with TRBJ1-2; 7 bases align to TRBD1. V shed 11 bases, J shed 0 bases, and the junction held 12 bases outside the gene matches. The CDR3 sequence is 15 residues long. Germline V gives CDR1 MNHNS, CDR2 SASEGT. CDR3: CAASQGGATNYGYTF. The CDR3 nucleotides are TGTGCCGCATCCCAGGGGGGGGCGACTAACTATGGCTACACCTTC.

This clonotype showed up many times. The chain has TRBV9 and TRBJ1-2, with a weak D call TRBD1 (5 bases). The CDR3 covers 13 residues. Looked up from germline, CDR1 is SGDLS and CDR2 is YYNGEE. Trimming left V 0 bases short and J 10 bases short, with 13 bases between. As DNA, the CDR3 is TGTGCCAGCAGCGTAGGGACATCCCAGGTCTACACCTTC. As protein: CASSVGTSQVYTF. Using reference TRBV9 and TRBJ1-2 for the parts outside the CDR3, the full variable domain is DSGVTQTPKHLITATGQRVTLRCSPRSGDLSVYWYQQSLDQGLQFLIQYYNGEERAKGNILERFSAQQFPDLHSELNLSSLELGDSALYFCASSVGTSQVYTFGSGTRLTVV.

This clonotype was seen just once. A read error may be the cause here, since a much bigger clone is one base away. This chain connects TRBV6-5 to TRBJ2-7; D gene ambiguous. The length of the CDR3 is 14 residues. Trimming pared 2 bases from V and 6 bases from J, leaving 14 bases between. Germline V CDR1 and CDR2: MNHEY, SVGAGI. This CDR3 reads CASSYELGFGEQYF. The CDR3, as DNA: TGTGCCAGCAGTTACGAGCTAGGGTTCGGCGAGCAGTACTTC.

In its sample, this clonotype was seen many times. The rearrangement joins TRBV6-5 to TRBJ2-7; TRBD1 matches 7 bases. This CDR3 region has 14 residues. CDR1 is MNHEY, CDR2 SVGAGI, per germline. V dropped 6 bases and J dropped 2; count of bases not matched to a gene: 7. The CDR3 protein is CASSSDRDAYEQYF. The DNA for the CDR3 is TGTGCCAGCAGCTCTGACAGGGATGCCTACGAGCAGTACTTC.

The chain has TRBV9 and TRBJ2-2, with D possibly TRBD1 on 7 matching bases. Germline CDR1 reads SGDLS; CDR2 reads YYNGEE. The germline V and J ends were trimmed by 7 bases and 5 bases, with 18 bases remaining between them. The CDR3 is made up of 15 amino acids. CDR3 sequence reads: CASSPGDSGTGELFF. As DNA, the CDR3 is TGTGCCAGCTCACCGGGGGACAGTGGAACCGGGGAGCTGTTTTTT. Complete variable domain (other parts from reference TRBV9 and TRBJ2-2): DSGVTQTPKHLITATGQRVTLRCSPRSGDLSVYWYQQSLDQGLQFLIQYYNGEERAKGNILERFSAQQFPDLHSELNLSSLELGDSALYFCASSPGDSGTGELFFGEGSRLTVL.

This clonotype was detected many times. The chain employs TRBV12-5 and TRBJ2-5; a possible D gene is TRBD1 (7 bases). The CDR3 spans 15 residues. Germline V gene lookup returns CDR1 LGHNT and CDR2 FRNRAP. V lost 6 bases and J 3 bases, leaving 17 bases between the germline ends. CDR3 in amino acids: CASGLHTGEEETQYF. The CDR3 region has the DNA TGTGCTAGTGGGCTGCATACAGGGGAGGAAGAGACCCAGTACTTC.

This clonotype was seen repeatedly, ten times or more. A read error may produce the germline difference seen at one junction end. This chain connects TRBV29-1 to TRBJ1-1; no clear D gene. The germline V gene has CDR1 SQVTM and CDR2 ANQGSEA. This CDR3 region has 12 residues. DNA of the CDR3: TGCAGCGTTGAAGATCTTCGGACGCAGCGGCTCTTT. Translated, it gives CSVEDLRTQRLF.

This clonotype was picked up many times. The chain couples TRBV20-1 to TRBJ2-7; D is ambiguous. The germline gives CDR1 DFQATT, CDR2 SNEGSKA (reference sequence). The V gene lost 3 bases and the J gene lost 3 bases, with 9 bases spanning the gap. The CDR3 totals 12 residues. The CDR3 DNA is TGCAGTGCTAGCGAGACGAGCTACGAGCAGTACTTC. It is translated as CSASETSYEQYF.

This clonotype was observed at least ten times. The chain joins TRBV6-5 to TRBJ1-3; 8 bases are a match to TRBD1. V gave up 2 bases and J gave up 4 bases; unmatched junction bases: 7. This CDR3 is built from 16 residues. In germline, CDR1 is MNHEY, CDR2 SVGAGI. The chain's CDR3 is CASSYQLQGGGNTIYF. CDR3 DNA: TGTGCCAGCAGTTACCAACTACAGGGGGGAGGAAACACCATATATTTT.

The genes are TRBV6-1 and TRBJ1-1; possible D gene TRBD1, 5 bases. Germline assignment: CDR1 MNHNS and CDR2 SASEGT. The CDR3 runs 14 residues. Trimming cost V 3 bases and J 0 bases, with 8 bases left between them. CDR3 coding DNA: TGTGCCAGCAGTGAGACAGCGATGAACACTGAAGCTTTCTTT. It specifies CASSETAMNTEAFF.